This T cell receptor (beta chain) was identified during a study of blood T cell repertoires in COVID-19. Study-level background: Samples representing acute and convalescent COVID-19 were sourced from the United States, Italy and Spain. From T cells, B-cell-depleted T cells, or PBMCs came the material, which was cDNA or gDNA.

TCRdb keeps only in-frame clones here, not all; method: immunoSEQ multiplex PCR. Of under 300,000 clones in the sample, less than 90% were seen once. The table lists this clone with a count of one. This clonotype was obtained from a woman in her forties or fifties who had recovered from COVID-19. The sequencing input was PBMCs or T cells enriched from blood (not recorded which).

CDR3 residues: CASSPTSGGVSNEQFF. In nucleotides, the CDR3 is TGTGCCAGCAGTCCGACTAGCGGGGGGGTGAGCAATGAGCAGTTCTTC. The chain joins TRBV27 to TRBJ2-1, with 14 bases lining up with TRBD2. Trimming at V came to 5 bases and at J to 6 bases, leaving 6 bases not matched to a gene. CDR1 MNHEY and CDR2 SMNVEV come from the germline V gene (reference sequence). The CDR3 sequence is 16 residues long.